In this sample, the clone carrying this TCR beta chain turned up a few times. Its specificity is unknown. The germline V and J ends were trimmed by 4 bases and 1 base, with 18 bases remaining between them. Germline V lookup: CDR1 SGHRS, CDR2 YFSETQ. CDR3 length equals 16 residues. The sample belongs to a study of CD8 T cells in ankylosing spondylitis. Study-wide results and caveats: Reactive arthritis synovial fluid and blood previously showed some of these motif variants. A motif in TCR beta, a set of roughly eight highly homologous variants, appeared characteristic of ankylosing spondylitis blood. In ankylosing spondylitis patients, matched synovial fluid reportedly showed significant enrichment of disease-linked clones. A CD8+ phenotype characterized the disease-linked clones, which were relatively rare in peripheral blood.

Construction of TCR beta libraries was performed using quantitative 5'-RACE with molecular barcodes. TCRdb redid the calling of the 5' RACE reads with MiXCR, one entry per CDR3 protein. Of around 220,000 distinct CDR3 sequences listed, approximately 20% are singletons. The sequence came from a male donor with ankylosing spondylitis. The chain is built from TRBV5-1 and TRBJ2-7; D is possibly TRBD1 (6 bases). Sequenced: blood, either unsorted or a sorted T cell fraction (not recorded which). The CDR3 here is CASSPGHGQSSYEQYF. The CDR3 bases are TGCGCCAGCAGCCCGGGGCACGGACAGTCGTCCTACGAGCAGTACTTC.